This T cell receptor (beta chain) originates from a study of response to subunit inactivated influenza vaccine. Study-level findings and limits: Few additional T cells are recruited per seasonal influenza vaccination, authors suggested.

This clonotype was seen only a few times. The antigen is not known. TCRdb itself ran the RT-PCR reads through MiXCR, one entry per CDR3 protein. Of 500,000 to 600,000 distinct CDR3 sequences in the sample, around 11% are singletons; the top ten hold about 9.4%. This CDR3 contains 15 residues. V was cut by 2 bases and J by 0 bases, with 10 bases left in between. CDR1 SGDLS and CDR2 YYNGEE come from the germline V gene. The chain combines TRBV9 with TRBJ2-3; D not resolved. The sample here was PBMCs from blood, taken on the day of vaccination. The TCR originated in a man aged 45-65 years who received an inactivated influenza vaccine. CDR3 DNA: TGTGCCAGCAGCGTTTCAGGTATTAGCACAGATACGCAGTATTTT. This codes for CASSVSGISTDTQYF.